This entry describes one T cell receptor beta chain. Between the trimmed V and J ends, which lost 0 bases and 4 bases, there was a span of 19 bases. CDR3 length: 17 amino acids. CDR1 is SGHNT and CDR2 is YYREEE in the germline V gene (reference sequence). These data originate in a study of graft-versus-host responses after intestinal transplantation. Each mixed lymphocyte reaction held approximately 200,000 CFSE-labeled responders and approximately 200,000 irradiated violet-dye-labeled stimulators. Researchers sorted proliferating CFSE-low CD3+CD4+ and CD3+CD8+ responders once the reaction had finished. General study findings and limits: In recipient marrow, GvH clones were found, and some appeared first in ileum or blood.

Using immunoSEQ multiplex PCR, the repertoire was profiled, and TCRdb retains in-frame clones only, with some absent. The sample lists about 14,000 clones; under 35% were seen once. The receptor was derived from a human patient who received an intestinal transplant. The sample consisted of alloreactive CD4+ T cells from a mixed lymphocyte reaction culture, taken before intestinal transplant. Subset denoted: CFSE-low proliferating T cells sorted from roughly 6-day pre-transplant mixed lymphocyte reaction (GvH or HvG direction). The chain has TRBV5-4 and TRBJ1-2, with TRBD1 as a possible D gene (5 bases). The CDR3 reads CASSLVARGSKSYGYTF. CDR3 nucleotide sequence: TGTGCCAGCAGCTTGGTGGCAAGGGGAAGTAAAAGCTATGGCTACACCTTC.